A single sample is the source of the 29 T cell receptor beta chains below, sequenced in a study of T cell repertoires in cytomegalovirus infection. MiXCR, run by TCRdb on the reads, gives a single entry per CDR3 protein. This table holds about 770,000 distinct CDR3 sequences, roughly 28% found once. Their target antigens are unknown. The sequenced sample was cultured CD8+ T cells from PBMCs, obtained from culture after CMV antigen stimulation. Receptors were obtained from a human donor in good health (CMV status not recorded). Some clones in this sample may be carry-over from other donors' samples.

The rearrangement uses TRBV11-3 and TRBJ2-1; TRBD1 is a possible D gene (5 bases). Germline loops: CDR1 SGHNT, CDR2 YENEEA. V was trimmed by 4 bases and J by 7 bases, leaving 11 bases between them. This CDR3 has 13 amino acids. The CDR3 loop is CASSSREANEQFF. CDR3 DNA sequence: TGTGCCAGCAGCTCCAGGGAAGCTAATGAGCAGTTCTTC.

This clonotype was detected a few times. The CDR3 nucleotides read TGTGCCAGCAGCACACCGGGACATCGCTCCTACAATGAGCAGTTCTTC. As protein: CASSTPGHRSYNEQFF. The chain has TRBV7-8 and TRBJ2-1; possible D gene TRBD1, 6 bases. Germline CDR1 is SGHVS and CDR2 is FQNEAQ. V lost 5 bases and J lost 0, with 14 bases in between. This CDR3 is built from 16 residues.

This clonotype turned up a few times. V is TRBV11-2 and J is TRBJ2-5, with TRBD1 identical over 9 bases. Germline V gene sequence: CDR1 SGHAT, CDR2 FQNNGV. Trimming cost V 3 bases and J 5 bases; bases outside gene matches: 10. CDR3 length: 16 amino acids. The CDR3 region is CASSFRTGARSETQYF. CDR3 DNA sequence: TGTGCCAGCAGCTTTAGGACAGGGGCTAGGTCGGAGACCCAGTACTTC.

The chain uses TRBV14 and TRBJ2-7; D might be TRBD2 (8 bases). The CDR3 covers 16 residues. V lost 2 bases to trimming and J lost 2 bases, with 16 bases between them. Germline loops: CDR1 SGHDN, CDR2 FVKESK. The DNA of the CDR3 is TGTGCCAGCAGCCAAAAGGGGGCGGGGGGACCCTACGAGCAGTACTTC. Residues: CASSQKGAGGPYEQYF.

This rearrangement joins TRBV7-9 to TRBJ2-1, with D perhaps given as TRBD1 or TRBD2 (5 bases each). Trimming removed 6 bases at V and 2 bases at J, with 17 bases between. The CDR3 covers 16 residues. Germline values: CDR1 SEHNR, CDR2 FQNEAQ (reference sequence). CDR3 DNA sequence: TGTGCCAGCAGTCCCCGGGGACGGGACCCCTACAATGAGCAGTTCTTC. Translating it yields CASSPRGRDPYNEQFF.

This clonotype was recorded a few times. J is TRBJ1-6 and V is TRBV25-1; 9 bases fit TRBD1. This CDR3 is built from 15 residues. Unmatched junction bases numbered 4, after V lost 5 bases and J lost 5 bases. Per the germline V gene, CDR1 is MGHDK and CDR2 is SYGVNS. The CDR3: CASSRRTGDNSPLHF. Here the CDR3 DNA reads TGTGCCAGCAGTAGACGGACAGGGGATAATTCACCCCTCCACTTT.

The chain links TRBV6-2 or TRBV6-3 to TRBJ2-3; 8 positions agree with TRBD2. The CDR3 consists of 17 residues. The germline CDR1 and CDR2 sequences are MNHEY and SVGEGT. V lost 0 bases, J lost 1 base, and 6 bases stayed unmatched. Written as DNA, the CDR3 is TGTGCCAGCAGTTACTCTGTGGCGGGGGGCCGCACAGATACGCAGTATTTT. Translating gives CASSYSVAGGRTDTQYF.

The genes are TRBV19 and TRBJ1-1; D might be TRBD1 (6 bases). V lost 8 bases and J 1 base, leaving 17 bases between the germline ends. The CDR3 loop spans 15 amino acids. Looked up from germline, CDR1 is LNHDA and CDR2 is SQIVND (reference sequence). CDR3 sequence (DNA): TGTGCCAGTGACACAACCAGGGGAAGGAACACTGAAGCTTTCTTT. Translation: CASDTTRGRNTEAFF.

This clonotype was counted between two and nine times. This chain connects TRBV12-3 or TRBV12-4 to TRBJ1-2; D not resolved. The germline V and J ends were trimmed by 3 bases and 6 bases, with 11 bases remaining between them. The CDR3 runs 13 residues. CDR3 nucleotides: TGTGCCAGCAGTTTCGGGCGAGTCGATGGCTACACCTTC. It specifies CASSFGRVDGYTF.

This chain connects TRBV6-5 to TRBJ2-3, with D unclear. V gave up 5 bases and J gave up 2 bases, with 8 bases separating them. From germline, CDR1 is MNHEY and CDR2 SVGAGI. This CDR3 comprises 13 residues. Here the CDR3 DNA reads TGTGCCAGCAGTGACCTAGACACAGATACGCAGTATTTT. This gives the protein CASSDLDTDTQYF.

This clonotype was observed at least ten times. CDR3 residues: CASRQYRTNTEAFF. The CDR3 DNA sequence: TGTGCCAGCAGACAATACAGGACGAACACTGAAGCTTTCTTT. V gene TRBV28 combines with J gene TRBJ1-1; D possibly corresponds to TRBD1 (5 bases). V shed 6 bases and J shed 1 base, with 12 bases lying between them. The V gene's germline CDR1 is MDHEN and CDR2 SYDVKM. The CDR3 spans 14 residues.

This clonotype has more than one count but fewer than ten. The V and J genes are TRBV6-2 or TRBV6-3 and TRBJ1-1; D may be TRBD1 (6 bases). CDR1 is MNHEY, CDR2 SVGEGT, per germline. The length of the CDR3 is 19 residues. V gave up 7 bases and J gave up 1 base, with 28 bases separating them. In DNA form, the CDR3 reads TGTGCCAGCACCGTAGTTACAATGAGACGTAGGACAGAGAACACTGAAGCTTTCTTT. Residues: CASTVVTMRRRTENTEAFF.

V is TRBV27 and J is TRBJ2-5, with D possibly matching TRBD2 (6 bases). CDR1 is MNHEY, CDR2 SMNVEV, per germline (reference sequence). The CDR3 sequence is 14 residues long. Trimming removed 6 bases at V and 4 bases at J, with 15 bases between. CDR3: CASRTGLSGETQYF. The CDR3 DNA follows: TGTGCCAGCAGAACGGGACTTAGCGGAGAGACCCAGTACTTC.

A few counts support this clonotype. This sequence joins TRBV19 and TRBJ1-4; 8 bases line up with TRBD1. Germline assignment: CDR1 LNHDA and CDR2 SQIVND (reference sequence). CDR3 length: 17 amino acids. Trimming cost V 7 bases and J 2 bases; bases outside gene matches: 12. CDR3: CASNSGGQGPTNEKLFF. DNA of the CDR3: TGTGCCAGTAACTCGGGAGGACAGGGTCCGACTAATGAAAAACTGTTTTTT.

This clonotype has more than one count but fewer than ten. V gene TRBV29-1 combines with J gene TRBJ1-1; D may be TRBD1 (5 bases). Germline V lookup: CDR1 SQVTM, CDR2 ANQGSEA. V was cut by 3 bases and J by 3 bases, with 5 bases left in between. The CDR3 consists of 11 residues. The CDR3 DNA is TGCAGCGTTGAGGGGGACACTGAAGCTTTCTTT. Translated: CSVEGDTEAFF.

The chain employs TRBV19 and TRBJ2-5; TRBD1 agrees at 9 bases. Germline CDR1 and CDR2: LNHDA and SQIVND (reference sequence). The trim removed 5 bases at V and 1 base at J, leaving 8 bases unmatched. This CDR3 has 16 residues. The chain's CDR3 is CASSLRTGALQETQYF. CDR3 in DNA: TGTGCCAGTAGTTTACGGACAGGGGCCCTCCAAGAGACCCAGTACTTC.

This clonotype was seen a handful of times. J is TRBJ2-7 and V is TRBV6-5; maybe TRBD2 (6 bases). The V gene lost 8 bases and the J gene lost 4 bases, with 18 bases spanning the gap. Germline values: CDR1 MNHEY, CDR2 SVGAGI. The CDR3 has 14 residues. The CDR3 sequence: CASQPGGAQYEQYF. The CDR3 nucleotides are TGTGCCAGCCAGCCTGGCGGGGCACAGTACGAGCAGTACTTC.

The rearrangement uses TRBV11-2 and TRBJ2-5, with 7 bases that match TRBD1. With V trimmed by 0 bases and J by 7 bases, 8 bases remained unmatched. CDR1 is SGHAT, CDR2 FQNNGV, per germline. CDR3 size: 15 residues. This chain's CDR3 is CASSLETGPQRTQYF. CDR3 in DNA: TGTGCCAGCAGCTTAGAGACAGGGCCGCAACGGACCCAGTACTTC.

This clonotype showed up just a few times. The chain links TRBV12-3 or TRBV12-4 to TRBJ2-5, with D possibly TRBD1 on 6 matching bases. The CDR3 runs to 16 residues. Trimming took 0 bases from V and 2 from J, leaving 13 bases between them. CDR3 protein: CASSLAPPGTQETQYF. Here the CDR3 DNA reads TGTGCCAGCAGTTTAGCACCCCCAGGGACACAAGAGACCCAGTACTTC.

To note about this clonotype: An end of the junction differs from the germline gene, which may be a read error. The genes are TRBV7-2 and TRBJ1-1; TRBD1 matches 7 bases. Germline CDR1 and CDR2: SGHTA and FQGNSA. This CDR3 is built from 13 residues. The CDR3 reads CVSNLNRGTEAFF. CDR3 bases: TGTGTCAGCAACCTAAACAGGGGTACTGAAGCTTTCTTT.

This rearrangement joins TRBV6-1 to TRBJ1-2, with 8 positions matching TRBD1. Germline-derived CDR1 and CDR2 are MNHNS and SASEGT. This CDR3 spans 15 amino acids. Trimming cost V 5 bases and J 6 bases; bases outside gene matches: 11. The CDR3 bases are TGTGCCAGCAGTTACCCTAGGACAGGGACGGATGGCTACACCTTC. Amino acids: CASSYPRTGTDGYTF.

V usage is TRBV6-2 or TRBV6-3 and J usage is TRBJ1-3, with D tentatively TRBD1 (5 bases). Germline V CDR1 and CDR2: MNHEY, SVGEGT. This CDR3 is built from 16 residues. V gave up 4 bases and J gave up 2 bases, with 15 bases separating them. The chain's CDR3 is CASSSAGLGAGNTIYF. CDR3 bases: TGTGCCAGCAGTTCCGCGGGACTAGGCGCTGGAAACACCATATATTTT.

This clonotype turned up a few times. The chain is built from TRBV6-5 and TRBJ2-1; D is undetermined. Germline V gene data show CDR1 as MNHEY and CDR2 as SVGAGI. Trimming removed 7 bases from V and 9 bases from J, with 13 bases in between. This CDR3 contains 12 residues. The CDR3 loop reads CASKPVFGEQFF. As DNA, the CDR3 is TGTGCCAGCAAACCGGTGTTTGGTGAGCAGTTCTTC.

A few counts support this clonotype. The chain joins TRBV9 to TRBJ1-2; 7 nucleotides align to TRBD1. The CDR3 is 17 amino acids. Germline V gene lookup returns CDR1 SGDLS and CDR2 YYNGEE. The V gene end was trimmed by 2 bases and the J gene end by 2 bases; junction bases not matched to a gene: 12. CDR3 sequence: CASSVWDSTRQNYGYTF. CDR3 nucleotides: TGTGCCAGCAGCGTCTGGGACAGTACTAGACAGAACTATGGCTACACCTTC.

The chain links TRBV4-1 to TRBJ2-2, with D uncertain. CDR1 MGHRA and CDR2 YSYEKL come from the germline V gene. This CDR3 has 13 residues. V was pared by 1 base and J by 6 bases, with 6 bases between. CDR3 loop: CASSQAPPGELFF. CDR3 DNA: TGCGCCAGCAGCCAAGCTCCACCCGGGGAGCTGTTTTTT.

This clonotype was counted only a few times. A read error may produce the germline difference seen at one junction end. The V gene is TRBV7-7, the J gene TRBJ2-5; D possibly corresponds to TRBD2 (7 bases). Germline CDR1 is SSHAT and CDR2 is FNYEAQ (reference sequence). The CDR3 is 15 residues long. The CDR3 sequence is CASSSRRGLQETQYF. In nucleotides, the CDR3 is TGTGCTAGCAGCTCTCGGCGGGGGCTCCAAGAGACCCAGTACTTC.

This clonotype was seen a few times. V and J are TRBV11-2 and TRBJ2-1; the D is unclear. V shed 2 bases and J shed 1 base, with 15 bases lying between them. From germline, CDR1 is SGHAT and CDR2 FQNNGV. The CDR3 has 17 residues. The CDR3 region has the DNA TGTGCCAGCAGCTTAACCCCCGACGTTTGGTCCTACAATGAGCAGTTCTTC. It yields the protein CASSLTPDVWSYNEQFF.

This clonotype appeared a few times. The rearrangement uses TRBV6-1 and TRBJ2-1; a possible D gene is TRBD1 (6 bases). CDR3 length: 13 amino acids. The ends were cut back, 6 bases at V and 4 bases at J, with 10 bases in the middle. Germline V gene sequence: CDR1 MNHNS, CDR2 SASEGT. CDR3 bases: TGTGCCAGCAGGGGAGACAGGTACAATGAGCAGTTCTTC. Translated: CASRGDRYNEQFF.

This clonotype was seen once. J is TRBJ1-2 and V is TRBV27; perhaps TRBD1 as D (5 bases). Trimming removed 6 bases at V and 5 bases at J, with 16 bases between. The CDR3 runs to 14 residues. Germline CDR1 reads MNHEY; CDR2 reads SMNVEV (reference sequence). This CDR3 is CASSTGGSKYGYTF. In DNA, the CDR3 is TGTGCCAGCAGCACGGGGGGATCGAAGTATGGCTACACCTTC.